The next 3 T cell receptor beta chains were all read from a single sample in a study of blood T cell repertoires in COVID-19. The method was immunoSEQ multiplex PCR; TCRdb's version includes in-frame clones alone and lacks a portion of them. The repertoire consists of more than 150,000 clones, with less than 90% occurring once and the leading ten covering about 14%. Sequencing input: peripheral blood. Source of these receptors: a young man with active or convalescent COVID-19.

The genes are TRBV7-6 and TRBJ2-7, with 9 bases aligning to TRBD1. Looked up from germline, CDR1 is SGHVS and CDR2 is FNYEAQ. This CDR3 is built from 16 residues. The junction had 9 bases not matched to a gene; V was cut back by 3 bases and J by 3 bases. In nucleotides, the CDR3 is TGTGCCAGCAGCTTCTCCTTCCCGGGACAGGGCTACGAGCAGTACTTC. Protein product: CASSFSFPGQGYEQYF.

This sequence joins TRBV5-1 and TRBJ2-7, with 9 bases that match TRBD1. The CDR3 is 16 amino acids. Losses at the gene ends were 0 bases for V and 1 base for J; bases not matched to a gene: 5. CDR1 SGHRS and CDR2 YFSETQ come from the germline V gene. CDR3 sequence reads: CASSLGGQGPSYEQYF. The CDR3 nucleotides read TGCGCCAGCAGCTTGGGGGGACAGGGCCCTTCCTACGAGCAGTACTTC.

J is TRBJ1-1 and V is TRBV5-5; a weak D match, TRBD1 (5 bases). V gave up 2 bases and J gave up 1 base, with 9 bases separating them. The CDR3 is made up of 14 amino acids. Germline lookup yields CDR1 SGHKS and CDR2 YYEKEE (reference sequence). CDR3 nucleotide sequence: TGTGCCAGCAGCTTTTGGCAGGGGAACACTGAAGCTTTCTTT. Translated: CASSFWQGNTEAFF.